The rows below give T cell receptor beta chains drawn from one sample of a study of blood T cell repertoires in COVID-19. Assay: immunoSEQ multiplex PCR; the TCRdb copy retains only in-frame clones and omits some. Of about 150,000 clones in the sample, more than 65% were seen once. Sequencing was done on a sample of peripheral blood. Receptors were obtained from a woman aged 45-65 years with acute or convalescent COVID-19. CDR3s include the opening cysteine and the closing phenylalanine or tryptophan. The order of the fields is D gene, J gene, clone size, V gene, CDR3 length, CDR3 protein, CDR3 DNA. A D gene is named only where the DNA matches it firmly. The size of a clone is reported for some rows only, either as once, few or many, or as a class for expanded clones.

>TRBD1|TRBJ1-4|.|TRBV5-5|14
CASSLQGADEKLFF
TGTGCCAGCAGCTTACAGGGGGCAGATGAAAAACTGTTTTTT
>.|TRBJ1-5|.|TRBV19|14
CASSIGQANQPQHF
TGTGCCAGTAGTATAGGCCAGGCGAATCAGCCCCAGCATTTT
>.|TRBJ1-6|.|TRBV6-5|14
CASSFMERNSPLHF
TGTGCCAGCAGCTTCATGGAGAGAAATTCACCCCTCCACTTT
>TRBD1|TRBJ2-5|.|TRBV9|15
CASSVARGHQETQYF
TGTGCCAGCAGCGTAGCTAGGGGGCATCAAGAGACCCAGTACTTC
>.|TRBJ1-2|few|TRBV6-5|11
CASSRIDGYTF
TGTGCCAGCAGCCGAATAGATGGCTACACCTTC
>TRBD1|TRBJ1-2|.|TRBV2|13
CASREGTGRGYTF
TGTGCCAGCAGAGAAGGGACAGGGCGAGGCTACACCTTC
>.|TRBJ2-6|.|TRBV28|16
CASSFLQGTGANVLTF
TGTGCCAGCAGTTTTCTACAGGGAACTGGGGCCAACGTCCTGACTTTC
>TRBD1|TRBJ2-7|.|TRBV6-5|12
CASPGQGYEQYF
TGTGCCAGCCCGGGACAGGGCTACGAGCAGTACTTC
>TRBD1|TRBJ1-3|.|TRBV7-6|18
CASSRQTRDRVSGNTIYF
TGTGCCAGCAGCCGTCAGACCCGAGACAGGGTGAGCGGAAACACCATATATTTT
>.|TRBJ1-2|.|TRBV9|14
CASSPTGNNYGYTF
TGTGCCAGCAGCCCGACCGGGAATAACTATGGCTACACCTTC
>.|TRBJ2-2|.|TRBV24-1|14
CATSQGLGTGELFF
TGTGCCACCAGTCAGGGGCTGGGCACCGGGGAGCTGTTTTTT
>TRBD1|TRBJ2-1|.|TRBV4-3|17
CASSQIQGTGVYNEQFF
TGCGCCAGCAGCCAAATACAGGGGACAGGCGTGTACAATGAGCAGTTCTTC
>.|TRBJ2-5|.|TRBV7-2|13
CASSSAGYETQYF
TGTGCCAGCAGCTCCGCAGGTTATGAGACCCAGTACTTC
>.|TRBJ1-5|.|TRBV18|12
CASSSGDQPQHF
TGTGCCAGCTCCTCAGGGGATCAGCCCCAGCATTTT
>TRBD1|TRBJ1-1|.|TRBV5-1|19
CASSLEVYGTGGSGTEAFF
TGCGCCAGCAGCTTGGAAGTCTACGGGACAGGGGGTTCGGGGACTGAAGCTTTCTTT
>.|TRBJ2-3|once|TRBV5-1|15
CASSSDRTPTDTQYF
TGCGCCAGCAGCTCTGACAGGACACCAACAGATACGCAGTATTTT